Each of the 11 T cell receptor beta chains below was sequenced from the same sample in a study of identical twins listed by TCRdb under 2016. Library prep was done by 5' RACE. The run used an Illumina HiSeq 2000. Using fastp at Q25 and MiXCR, TCRdb reprocessed the public reads and kept productive beta chains. Rows matching on CDR3 protein sequence are summarized as one entry with the most common DNA and genes. For this sample the table gives about 460,000 distinct CDR3 sequences, of which 14% were detected only once. The top ten constitute around 0.52% of the sample. This sample also belongs to another study, concerning yellow fever vaccine responses in identical twins.

Sequencing input: CD4+ T cells sorted from blood. The receptor set was obtained from a young woman in good health.

This clonotype has a handful of counts. This rearrangement joins TRBV6-5 to TRBJ2-6; D remains unclear. This CDR3 spans 19 amino acids. CDR1 is MNHEY and CDR2 is SVGAGI in the germline V gene. V shed 2 bases and J shed 0 bases, with 17 bases lying between them. CDR3: CASSYKGKTPSSGANVLTF. The CDR3 bases are TGTGCCAGCAGTTACAAAGGGAAGACACCCAGCTCTGGGGCCAACGTCCTGACTTTC.

This clonotype was found a few times. V usage is TRBV6-1 and J usage is TRBJ2-3, with D possibly TRBD2 on 7 matching bases. The CDR3 consists of 16 residues. The ends were cut back, 6 bases at V and 2 bases at J, with 18 bases in the middle. Germline CDR1 is MNHNS and CDR2 is SASEGT. The CDR3 reads CASRSRGAIVTDTQYF. CDR3 nucleotide sequence: TGTGCCAGCAGGTCCCGGGGGGCAATCGTCACAGATACGCAGTATTTT.

The chain couples TRBV6-5 to TRBJ2-3; D may be TRBD1 (6 bases). Trimming removed 2 bases at V and 6 bases at J, with 12 bases between. Germline V CDR1 and CDR2: MNHEY, SVGAGI. The CDR3 contains 14 residues. The CDR3 nucleotides read TGTGCCAGCAGTTACGAGGCGAGGGGGGATACGCAGTATTTT. Residues: CASSYEARGDTQYF.

This clonotype occurred a few times. V is TRBV20-1 and J is TRBJ1-5; 8 bases map to TRBD1. This CDR3 comprises 14 residues. With V trimmed by 6 bases and J by 6 bases, 10 bases remained unmatched. The germline V gene has CDR1 DFQATT and CDR2 SNEGSKA (reference sequence). CDR3 sequence reads: CSAPARGLGQPQHF. CDR3 nucleotide sequence: TGCAGTGCCCCAGCCAGGGGGCTGGGTCAGCCCCAGCATTTT.

Only a few counts were recorded for this clonotype. This rearrangement joins TRBV7-8 to TRBJ2-3; no clear D gene. This CDR3 is 15 amino acids long. The V end was cut by 1 base, the J end by 6 bases, with 14 bases between. The germline gives CDR1 SGHVS, CDR2 FQNEAQ. CDR3 bases: TGTGCCAGCAGCTTAGATGGGTCCGTGTCGGATACGCAGTATTTT. Translation gives CASSLDGSVSDTQYF.

This sequence joins TRBV7-8 and TRBJ2-3; 8 bases line up with TRBD2. The germline CDR1 and CDR2 sequences are SGHVS and FQNEAQ. J lost 2 bases, V lost 4 bases, and 14 bases had no gene match. The CDR3 contains 18 residues. DNA of the CDR3: TGTGCCAGCAGCTACGAACCGGGACTAGGACACACCACAGATACGCAGTATTTT. Translated, it gives CASSYEPGLGHTTDTQYF.

The rearrangement uses TRBV5-6 and TRBJ2-7; 11 bases fit TRBD1. The germline V gene encodes CDR1 SGHDT and CDR2 YYEEEE. This CDR3 contains 14 residues. The ends lost 0 bases at V and 6 bases at J; junction bases unmatched: 2. CDR3 DNA sequence: TGTGCCAGCAGCTTGGGGGACAGGGGGTCCGAGCAGTACTTC. Protein product: CASSLGDRGSEQYF.

This clonotype came up a few times. This sequence joins TRBV4-2 and TRBJ2-7, with 8 bases that match TRBD1. Germline CDR1 and CDR2: LGHNA and YNFKEQ. This CDR3 has 15 residues. After removal of 0 bases from V and 5 bases from J, the junction contained 6 bases not matched to a gene. The CDR3 nucleotides read TGTGCCAGCAGCCAAGATCGACAGGGGCCGAACGAGCAGTACTTC. Translating gives CASSQDRQGPNEQYF.

The rearrangement links TRBV3-1 to TRBJ2-5, with D perhaps matching TRBD1 (5 bases). The germline V gene has CDR1 LGHDT and CDR2 YNNKEL (reference sequence). CDR3 length: 10 residues. Trimming removed 8 bases at V and 5 bases at J, with 6 bases between. CDR3 sequence reads: CASGAETQYF. For the CDR3, the DNA is TGTGCCAGCGGGGCGGAGACCCAGTACTTC.

The chain employs TRBV2 and TRBJ1-2, with TRBD1 matching over 8 bases. The CDR3 covers 14 residues. V lost 4 bases, J lost 6 bases, and 7 bases stayed unmatched. Germline CDR1 and CDR2: SNHLY and FYNNEI. The CDR3 protein is CASSVSGGADGYTF. The CDR3 DNA sequence: TGTGCCAGCAGTGTTTCAGGGGGCGCGGATGGCTACACCTTC.

The genes are TRBV6-5 and TRBJ2-5; 7 nucleotides agree with TRBD2. Trimming took 4 bases from V and 2 from J; bases not matched to a gene: 7. The CDR3 covers 15 residues. Germline-derived CDR1 and CDR2 are MNHEY and SVGAGI. The CDR3 region is CASSFPTSVQETQYF. DNA for the CDR3: TGTGCCAGCAGTTTTCCCACTAGCGTTCAAGAGACCCAGTACTTC.